The 24 T cell receptor beta chains listed next were all sequenced from one sample in a study of OX40 agonist ivuxolimab in advanced cancers. The table came from immunoSEQ multiplex PCR; TCRdb's copy has only in-frame clones and leaves some out. The repertoire holds 90,000 to 100,000 clones, around 96% seen once, with just over 2% in the top ten. Here the sequenced sample was CD4+ or CD8+ T cells sorted from blood, taken in a trial of the OX40 agonist ivuxolimab. These receptors originate from an adult with an advanced solid tumor such as melanoma, head and neck, liver or kidney cancer.

The V and J genes are TRBV6-5 and TRBJ1-5, with D possibly being TRBD1 (6 bases). Trimming stripped 2 bases from V and 4 bases from J, with 9 bases between. This CDR3 is 14 amino acids long. The germline V gene has CDR1 MNHEY and CDR2 SVGAGI. The chain's CDR3 is CASSYLGANQPQHF. In nucleotides, the CDR3 is TGTGCCAGCAGTTACCTGGGGGCGAATCAGCCCCAGCATTTT.

This chain uses TRBV27 with TRBJ1-5; tentative D call: TRBD1 (6 bases). The CDR3 consists of 16 residues. Germline V gene lookup returns CDR1 MNHEY and CDR2 SMNVEV (reference sequence). V lost 4 bases and J 1 base, leaving 14 bases between the germline ends. The CDR3 nucleotides read TGTGCCAGCAGTTCGGACCCCCAGGGGAGCAATCAGCCCCAGCATTTT. The encoded protein is CASSSDPQGSNQPQHF.

The chain carries TRBV2 and TRBJ2-5; 9 bases align to TRBD1. CDR1 and CDR2 from the germline V gene are SNHLY and FYNNEI. This CDR3 spans 15 amino acids. Trimming took 6 bases from V and 2 from J; bases not matched to a gene: 7. Here the CDR3 DNA reads TGTGCCAGCAGAGATCCGGACAGGGGACAAGAGACCCAGTACTTC. Translation gives CASRDPDRGQETQYF.

The chain employs TRBV19 and TRBJ2-7; D unclear. Per germline, CDR1 LNHDA and CDR2 SQIVND (reference sequence). V lost 5 bases to trimming and J lost 2 bases, with 16 bases between them. The CDR3 consists of 15 residues. The CDR3 loop is CASSAPNDPAYEQYF. CDR3 sequence (DNA): TGTGCCAGTAGTGCTCCAAACGACCCAGCCTACGAGCAGTACTTC.

This clone was seen once. The rearrangement joins TRBV11-2 to TRBJ1-1; D call uncertain. Between the trimmed V and J ends, which lost 5 bases and 5 bases, there was a span of 12 bases. The germline gives CDR1 SGHAT, CDR2 FQNNGV. CDR3 size: 13 residues. In DNA form, the CDR3 reads TGTGCCAGCAGCCCCCGCCTGGGGACTGAAGCTTTCTTT. It specifies CASSPRLGTEAFF.

The chain carries TRBV6-1 and TRBJ2-1, with D maybe TRBD2 (6 bases). The CDR3 sequence is 15 residues long. Trimming took 6 bases from V and 7 from J, leaving 19 bases between them. CDR1 MNHNS and CDR2 SASEGT come from the germline V gene. The CDR3 protein is CASSSVREKINEQFF. CDR3 coding DNA: TGTGCCAGCAGCAGCGTACGGGAGAAGATTAATGAGCAGTTCTTC.

The chain carries TRBV7-9 and TRBJ2-3, with D uncertain. CDR3 length: 12 amino acids. Trimming stripped 4 bases from V and 9 bases from J, with 11 bases between. Germline V gene data show CDR1 as SEHNR and CDR2 as FQNEAQ (reference sequence). CDR3 in amino acids: CASSSSYDTQYF. Written as DNA, the CDR3 is TGTGCCAGCAGCTCCTCGTATGACACGCAGTATTTT.

The chain links TRBV7-2 to TRBJ2-7; 12 nucleotides match TRBD2. The CDR3 loop spans 14 amino acids. The J segment lost 2 bases and the V segment lost 7 bases, leaving 3 bases of the junction unmatched. CDR1 and CDR2 (germline): SGHTA, FQGNSA. CDR3 sequence (DNA): TGTGCCAGCACCTCTAGCGGGAGGGCCTACGAGCAGTACTTC. It yields the protein CASTSSGRAYEQYF. The full variable domain, completed using reference TRBV7-2 and TRBJ2-7, is GAGVSQSPSNKVTEKGKDVELRCDPISGHTALYWYRQSLGQGLEFLIYFQGNSAPDKSGLPSDRFSAERTGGSVSTLTIQRTQQEDSAVYLCASTSSGRAYEQYFGPGTRLTVT.

The J gene is TRBJ1-4, the V gene TRBV5-1; a weak D match, TRBD1 (5 bases). Germline loops: CDR1 SGHRS, CDR2 YFSETQ. This CDR3 has 16 residues. Between the trimmed V and J ends, which lost 0 bases and 4 bases, there was a span of 13 bases. As DNA, the CDR3 is TGCGCCAGCAGCTTGGATGGGGACCCTTTTAATGAAAAACTGTTTTTT. The encoded protein is CASSLDGDPFNEKLFF.

The chain's CDR3 is CASRYGTSGSRNEQFF. The DNA of the CDR3 is TGTGCCAGCAGGTATGGGACTAGCGGGAGTAGAAATGAGCAGTTCTTC. The V and J genes are TRBV11-2 and TRBJ2-1; TRBD2 agrees at 14 bases. V was pared by 6 bases and J by 7 bases, with 8 bases of the junction left unmatched. This CDR3 has 16 amino acids. The germline gives CDR1 SGHAT, CDR2 FQNNGV. Full variable domain (remainder filled in from reference TRBV11-2 and TRBJ2-1): EAGVAQSPRYKIIEKRQSVAFWCNPISGHATLYWYQQILGQGPKLLIQFQNNGVVDDSQLPKDRFSAERLKGVDSTLKIQPAKLEDSAVYLCASRYGTSGSRNEQFFGPGTRLTVL.

The genes are TRBV27 and TRBJ2-1; D is unresolved. The germline gives CDR1 MNHEY, CDR2 SMNVEV (reference sequence). CDR3 length: 14 residues. V shed 3 bases and J shed 3 bases, with 9 bases lying between them. CDR3 sequence reads: CASSFKPNYNEQFF. The CDR3 coding sequence is TGTGCCAGCAGTTTTAAACCTAACTACAATGAGCAGTTCTTC.

CDR3 coding DNA: TGTGCCAGCACCCTTCGAGGGGCCAACGTCCTGACTTTC. Translation gives CASTLRGANVLTF. This chain joins TRBV5-6 and TRBJ2-6; D gene unclear. There are 13 residues in the CDR3. Germline assignment: CDR1 SGHDT and CDR2 YYEEEE. The ends were cut back, 6 bases at V and 4 bases at J, with 8 bases in the middle. The variable domain in full, with the rest retrieved from reference TRBV5-6 and TRBJ2-6, is DAGVTQSPTHLIKTRGQQVTLRCSPKSGHDTVSWYQQALGQGPQFIFQYYEEEERQRGNFPDRFSGHQFPNYSSELNVNALLLGDSALYLCASTLRGANVLTFGAGSRLTVL.

The chain couples TRBV15 to TRBJ2-7; TRBD2 aligns across 9 bases. Germline V gene lookup returns CDR1 LNHNV and CDR2 YYDKDF (reference sequence). The CDR3 totals 14 residues. J lost 0 bases, V lost 4 bases, and 1 base had no gene match. The CDR3 DNA sequence: TGTGCCACCAGCATTAGCGGGAGCTCCTACGAGCAGTACTTC. This codes for CATSISGSSYEQYF.

The chain recombines TRBV27 with TRBJ2-7; possibly TRBD1 or TRBD2 for D (5 bases each). Germline CDR1 MNHEY, CDR2 SMNVEV (reference sequence). Trimming took 0 bases from V and 9 from J, leaving 15 bases between them. The CDR3 runs 14 residues. CDR3 residues: CASSLSIFGAWQYF. The CDR3 coding sequence is TGTGCCAGCAGTTTATCGATCTTCGGGGCCTGGCAGTACTTC.

The chain is built from TRBV28 and TRBJ1-1; D is perhaps TRBD1 (5 bases). V was shortened by 3 bases and J by 4 bases, with 15 bases between the two germline ends. Germline V gene data show CDR1 as MDHEN and CDR2 as SYDVKM. CDR3 length: 15 amino acids. The CDR3 region has the DNA TGTGCCAGCAGTTTCTGGGGGAAACGTCGCACTGAAGCTTTCTTT. It is translated as CASSFWGKRRTEAFF. Complete variable domain (other parts from reference TRBV28 and TRBJ1-1): DVKVTQSSRYLVKRTGEKVFLECVQDMDHENMFWYRQDPGLGLRLIYFSYDVKMKEKGDIPEGYSVSREKKERFSLILESASTNQTSMYLCASSFWGKRRTEAFFGQGTRLTVV.

This chain links TRBV20-1 with TRBJ2-1, with D possibly matching TRBD2 (6 bases). The CDR3 covers 11 residues. Germline V gives CDR1 DFQATT, CDR2 SNEGSKA (reference sequence). Trimming shortened V by 1 base and J by 16 bases, and 14 bases separated the two germline ends. DNA for the CDR3: TGCAGTGCTAGAGTCCGGGACTCTCATTTCTTC. It specifies CSARVRDSHFF.

V and J are TRBV2 and TRBJ1-4; D unresolved. V lost 3 bases, J lost 0 bases, and 8 bases lay in between. The CDR3 length is 15 residues. CDR1 and CDR2 from the germline V gene are SNHLY and FYNNEI. The CDR3 DNA reads TGTGCCAGCAGTGACGGCAGTGCAACTAATGAAAAACTGTTTTTT. It is translated as CASSDGSATNEKLFF.

Concerning this clone: This CDR3 is also generated by other DNA sequences in the sample. The rearrangement uses TRBV5-5 and TRBJ1-2; possible D gene TRBD1, 5 bases. Trimming cost V 4 bases and J 4 bases, with 11 bases left between them. CDR3 length: 13 amino acids. Germline V gene sequence: CDR1 SGHKS, CDR2 YYEKEE (reference sequence). The CDR3 reads CASSLGTGYGYTF. CDR3 nucleotides: TGTGCCAGCAGCCTCGGGACTGGCTATGGCTACACCTTC.

This sequence joins TRBV20-1 and TRBJ1-3; no clear D gene. CDR3 length: 11 amino acids. Germline CDR1 reads DFQATT; CDR2 reads SNEGSKA (reference sequence). The V end was cut by 3 bases, the J end by 4 bases, with 4 bases between. The DNA for the CDR3 is TGCAGTGCTAGGAGGGGAAACACCATATATTTT. The encoded protein is CSARRGNTIYF.

The rearrangement uses TRBV6-5 and TRBJ1-1; D remains unclear. CDR3 length: 13 residues. The V gene lost 3 bases and the J gene lost 1 base, with 6 bases spanning the gap. Germline V gene lookup returns CDR1 MNHEY and CDR2 SVGAGI. The CDR3 reads CASSYAQNTEAFF. In nucleotides, the CDR3 is TGTGCCAGCAGTTATGCGCAGAACACTGAAGCTTTCTTT.

V gene TRBV28 combines with J gene TRBJ2-1; unclear D gene. The CDR3 consists of 14 residues. The V and J ends lost 7 bases and 0 bases respectively, with 10 bases between them. Germline V gene data show CDR1 as MDHEN and CDR2 as SYDVKM. In nucleotides, the CDR3 is TGTGCCAGCACGGGTCTGAGCTCCTACAATGAGCAGTTCTTC. Translation: CASTGLSSYNEQFF.

This chain links TRBV9 with TRBJ1-2, with D perhaps TRBD1 (5 bases). Germline loops: CDR1 SGDLS, CDR2 YYNGEE. The length of the CDR3 is 16 residues. V lost 3 bases, J lost 0 bases, and 15 bases lay in between. For the CDR3, the DNA is TGTGCCAGCAGCGCGGACCCGGGACGGACTAACTATGGCTACACCTTC. It codes for CASSADPGRTNYGYTF.

The rearrangement uses TRBV5-5 and TRBJ1-6, with 8 nucleotides matching TRBD1. Trimming at V came to 0 bases and at J to 10 bases, leaving 12 bases not matched to a gene. The CDR3 runs to 17 residues. CDR1 is SGHKS and CDR2 is YYEKEE in the germline V gene (reference sequence). The CDR3 reads CASSLDQGAAFWSPLHF. The CDR3 coding sequence is TGTGCCAGCAGCTTGGATCAGGGGGCGGCGTTCTGGTCACCCCTCCACTTT.

The V and J genes are TRBV4-2 and TRBJ2-7; 12 bases are shared with TRBD2. The V gene's germline CDR1 is LGHNA and CDR2 YNFKEQ. Trimming took 3 bases from V and 1 from J; bases not matched to a gene: 4. The CDR3 spans 16 residues. The CDR3: CASSQGLAGTSYEQYF. CDR3 nucleotide sequence: TGTGCCAGCAGCCAGGGACTAGCGGGTACGTCCTACGAGCAGTACTTC.